This T cell receptor (beta chain) is from a study of cytomegalovirus exposure and HLA in healthy donors. The PCR was carried out with 60 Vbeta primers and 13 Jbeta primers. This table comes from immunoSEQ multiplex PCR, and its TCRdb copy is limited to in-frame clones, with some not included. Here the sample spans some 140,000 clones, roughly 80% being singletons. Losses at the gene ends were 11 bases for V and 5 bases for J; bases not matched to a gene: 6. The CDR3 is 11 amino acids. The germline gives CDR1 ENHRY, CDR2 SYGVKD. This clone has a single count. The sample comprised PBMCs. The source of this sequence is a young man in good health and CMV-seronegative. The chain links TRBV10-3 to TRBJ2-7; the match to TRBD1 covers 7 bases. The CDR3 nucleotides read TGTGCCGTCACAGGGGAGAACGAGCAGTACTTC. Its translation is CAVTGENEQYF.